The 20 T cell receptor beta chains below come from one sample, sequenced in a study of blood T cell repertoires in COVID-19. Clones were sequenced by immunoSEQ multiplex PCR, and TCRdb holds only the in-frame ones, with some missing. Among hundreds of thousands of clones listed, approximately 89% were seen once. Material: PBMCs or T cells enriched from blood (not recorded which). These receptors all come from a man aged 40-49 years in a cohort exposed to, infected with or recovered from COVID-19 (not recorded which).

The chain uses TRBV18 and TRBJ2-7; possible D gene TRBD2, 6 bases. The CDR3 length is 15 residues. Germline lookup yields CDR1 KGHSH and CDR2 LQKENI. V lost 2 bases, J lost 3 bases, and 14 bases lay in between. The CDR3: CASSPGPGAVYEQYF. CDR3 sequence (DNA): TGTGCCAGCTCACCAGGACCGGGAGCGGTCTACGAGCAGTACTTC.

The chain is built from TRBV5-1 and TRBJ2-5; weak D call: TRBD1 (6 bases). From germline, CDR1 is SGHRS and CDR2 YFSETQ. The ends were cut back, 0 bases at V and 0 bases at J, with 9 bases in the middle. The length of the CDR3 is 15 residues. CDR3 region: CASSLGGQYQETQYF. The CDR3 DNA is TGCGCCAGCAGCTTGGGAGGACAGTACCAAGAGACCCAGTACTTC.

The gene calls are TRBV2 and TRBJ1-2; TRBD1 matches at 8 bases. V was clipped by 3 bases and J by 2 bases; unmatched bases: 5. Germline lookup yields CDR1 SNHLY and CDR2 FYNNEI. The CDR3 consists of 15 residues. CDR3 residues: CASSDRRTGNYGYTF. DNA for the CDR3: TGTGCCAGCAGTGACAGAAGGACAGGGAACTATGGCTACACCTTC. The whole variable domain, filled in from reference TRBV2 and TRBJ1-2, reads EPEVTQTPSHQVTQMGQEVILRCVPISNHLYFYWYRQILGQKVEFLVSFYNNEISEKSEIFDDQFSVERPDGSNFTLKIRSTKLEDSAMYFCASSDRRTGNYGYTFGSGTRLTVV.

The chain uses TRBV24-1 and TRBJ1-5, with a tentative D call TRBD1 (6 bases). The V gene lost 5 bases and the J gene lost 6 bases, with 10 bases spanning the gap. The CDR3 extends over 13 amino acids. Germline V lookup: CDR1 KGHDR, CDR2 SFDVKD. The CDR3 protein is CATSAQGFQPQHF. The CDR3 DNA is TGTGCCACCAGTGCCCAGGGGTTTCAGCCCCAGCATTTT.

This chain links TRBV4-2 with TRBJ2-3; D is perhaps TRBD2 (5 bases). V shed 4 bases and J shed 0 bases, with 11 bases lying between them. CDR3 length equals 15 residues. CDR1 is LGHNA and CDR2 is YNFKEQ in the germline V gene. Here the CDR3 DNA reads TGTGCCAGCAGCCCCCGACTACCTAGCACAGATACGCAGTATTTT. Amino acids: CASSPRLPSTDTQYF.

This sequence joins TRBV6-5 and TRBJ2-7; D gene uncertain. Germline V gene lookup returns CDR1 MNHEY and CDR2 SVGAGI. V was trimmed by 6 bases and J by 5 bases, leaving 14 bases between them. CDR3 length: 13 amino acids. CDR3 nucleotide sequence: TGTGCCAGCAGCGTCCGGCGGATCAACGAGCAGTACTTC. It codes for CASSVRRINEQYF.

The rearrangement joins TRBV3-1 (or the pseudogene TRBV3-2) to TRBJ1-3, with D perhaps TRBD1 (6 bases). Per germline, CDR1 LGHDT and CDR2 YNNKEL (reference sequence). This CDR3 comprises 14 residues. Trimming left V 3 bases short and J 4 bases short, with 10 bases between. The CDR3 DNA sequence: TGTGCCAGCAGCCATTGGACAGACGGAAACACCATATATTTT. Amino acids: CASSHWTDGNTIYF.

This chain links TRBV5-1 with TRBJ2-2; 12 nucleotides match TRBD1. Germline V gene lookup returns CDR1 SGHRS and CDR2 YFSETQ. V lost 3 bases to trimming and J lost 4 bases; unmatched junction nucleotides: 13. There are 19 residues in the CDR3. The CDR3 loop reads CASSYQPGQGAGGTGELFF. In DNA, the CDR3 is TGCGCCAGCAGCTACCAGCCGGGACAGGGGGCAGGTGGCACCGGGGAGCTGTTTTTT.

V gene TRBV7-2 combines with J gene TRBJ2-1, with D perhaps TRBD2 (6 bases). Trimming removed 5 bases from V and 2 bases from J, with 13 bases in between. Germline CDR1 and CDR2: SGHTA and FQGNSA. The CDR3 length is 15 residues. The CDR3 DNA is TGTGCCAGCAGCCCAGGGACTGGGGCCTACAATGAGCAGTTCTTC. Translation: CASSPGTGAYNEQFF. Using reference TRBV7-2 and TRBJ2-1 for the parts outside the CDR3, the full variable domain is GAGVSQSPSNKVTEKGKDVELRCDPISGHTALYWYRQSLGQGLEFLIYFQGNSAPDKSGLPSDRFSAERTGGSVSTLTIQRTQQEDSAVYLCASSPGTGAYNEQFFGPGTRLTVL.

The chain employs TRBV19 and TRBJ1-1, with 7 bases identical to TRBD1. Trimming cost V 7 bases and J 0 bases; bases outside gene matches: 11. The length of the CDR3 is 16 residues. From germline, CDR1 is LNHDA and CDR2 SQIVND (reference sequence). The chain's CDR3 is CASNTLDRLLNTEAFF. CDR3 sequence (DNA): TGTGCCAGTAATACCTTGGACAGGCTCCTGAACACTGAAGCTTTCTTT.

The rearrangement joins TRBV30 to TRBJ2-3; 14 bases are a match to TRBD2. Losses at the gene ends were 5 bases for V and 6 bases for J; bases not matched to a gene: 1. Germline CDR1 and CDR2: GTSNPN and SVGIG (reference sequence). The CDR3 contains 13 residues. The CDR3 spells CAWGTSGSDTQYF. Written as DNA, the CDR3 is TGTGCCTGGGGGACTAGCGGGAGTGATACGCAGTATTTT.

This clone has just one count. The J gene is TRBJ1-4, the V gene TRBV7-9; 7 bases are a match to TRBD1. The V segment lost 5 bases and the J segment 3 bases; nucleotides outside the gene matches: 3. CDR1 is SEHNR and CDR2 is FQNEAQ in the germline V gene (reference sequence). The CDR3 has 14 residues. The CDR3 DNA reads TGTGCCAGCAGCACAGGGGCGGCTAATGAAAAACTGTTTTTT. Translating gives CASSTGAANEKLFF.

The gene calls are TRBV5-1 and TRBJ2-3; the match to TRBD2 covers 8 bases. CDR1 is SGHRS and CDR2 is YFSETQ in the germline V gene. The CDR3 sequence is 14 residues long. V was pared by 5 bases and J by 3 bases, with 5 bases of the junction left unmatched. This CDR3 reads CASRAGVGTDTQYF. As DNA, the CDR3 is TGCGCCAGCAGAGCGGGAGTAGGGACAGATACGCAGTATTTT. Full variable domain (outside the CDR3, taken from reference TRBV5-1 and TRBJ2-3): KAGVTQTPRYLIKTRGQQVTLSCSPISGHRSVSWYQQTPGQGLQFLFEYFSETQRNKGNFPGRFSGRQFSNSRSEMNVSTLELGDSALYLCASRAGVGTDTQYFGPGTRLTVL.

The CDR3, as DNA: TGTGCCAGCAGCCAAGCATCCAGGGGAAATGAAAAACTGTTTTTT. This codes for CASSQASRGNEKLFF. J is TRBJ1-4 and V is TRBV4-2; possible D gene TRBD1, 6 bases. Trimming shortened V by 1 base and J by 5 bases, and 11 bases separated the two germline ends. This CDR3 has 15 residues. The germline V gene encodes CDR1 LGHNA and CDR2 YNFKEQ.

This clone was observed once. The genes are TRBV5-1 and TRBJ2-7, with 10 bases lining up with TRBD2. The CDR3 is made up of 17 amino acids. Per germline, CDR1 SGHRS and CDR2 YFSETQ. V shed 0 bases, J shed 6 bases, and the junction held 12 bases outside the gene matches. The chain's CDR3 is CASSLVSASGRGLEQYF. CDR3 coding DNA: TGCGCCAGCAGCTTGGTGTCCGCTAGCGGGAGAGGGCTCGAGCAGTACTTC.

The V and J genes are TRBV30 and TRBJ2-3; 10 bases agree with TRBD2. The germline V gene encodes CDR1 GTSNPN and CDR2 SVGIG (reference sequence). After removal of 0 bases from V and 5 bases from J, the junction contained 2 bases not matched to a gene. The CDR3 consists of 14 residues. In DNA, the CDR3 is TGTGCCTGGAGTGTGGCTAGCGGGAGAGATACGCAGTATTTT. Translated, it gives CAWSVASGRDTQYF.

J is TRBJ2-5 and V is TRBV5-1; 10 bases map to TRBD1. Germline CDR1 and CDR2: SGHRS and YFSETQ. The V segment lost 4 bases and the J segment 1 base; nucleotides outside the gene matches: 7. The CDR3 covers 16 residues. The CDR3 is CASSRDRGPPQETQYF. In nucleotides, the CDR3 is TGCGCCAGCAGCCGAGACAGGGGGCCACCCCAAGAGACCCAGTACTTC. Variable domain in full (rest from reference TRBV5-1 and TRBJ2-5): KAGVTQTPRYLIKTRGQQVTLSCSPISGHRSVSWYQQTPGQGLQFLFEYFSETQRNKGNFPGRFSGRQFSNSRSEMNVSTLELGDSALYLCASSRDRGPPQETQYFGPGTRLLVL.

This rearrangement joins TRBV7-9 to TRBJ2-1, with 9 bases lining up with TRBD2. Germline-derived CDR1 and CDR2 are SEHNR and FQNEAQ (reference sequence). The CDR3 totals 18 residues. The V segment lost 1 base and the J segment 5 bases; nucleotides outside the gene matches: 12. The CDR3, as DNA: TGTGCCAGCAGCTTAGAGGTAGCGGGAGTAATAGGAGACAATGAGCAGTTCTTC. Its translation is CASSLEVAGVIGDNEQFF.

This clone has only one observation. The chain carries TRBV7-6 and TRBJ2-3; a weak D match, TRBD2 (6 bases). Germline values: CDR1 SGHVS, CDR2 FNYEAQ. V was clipped by 6 bases and J by 1 base, with 11 bases between them. CDR3 length: 14 amino acids. CDR3 nucleotides: TGTGCCAGCAGTTCGCGGGGCCGCACAGATACGCAGTATTTT. This codes for CASSSRGRTDTQYF. Full variable domain (remainder filled in from reference TRBV7-6 and TRBJ2-3): GAGVSQSPRYKVTKRGQDVALRCDPISGHVSLYWYRQALGQGPEFLTYFNYEAQQDKSGLPNDRFSAERPEGSISTLTIQRTEQRDSAMYRCASSSRGRTDTQYFGPGTRLTVL.

The chain employs TRBV30 and TRBJ1-4; 9 bases align to TRBD1. This CDR3 region has 16 residues. Germline V gene sequence: CDR1 GTSNPN, CDR2 SVGIG (reference sequence). V was clipped by 5 bases and J by 1 base; unmatched bases: 8. The CDR3 sequence is CAWAGTGILTNEKLFF. The CDR3 region has the DNA TGTGCCTGGGCCGGGACAGGGATTCTAACTAATGAAAAACTGTTTTTT.